A single sample is the source of the 27 T cell receptor beta chains below, sequenced in a study of blood T cell repertoires in COVID-19. Profiled with immunoSEQ multiplex PCR; TCRdb holds only in-frame clones, not every one. Of hundreds of thousands of clones in the sample, 85% to 90% were seen once. The source material was PBMCs or T cells enriched from blood (not recorded which). These receptors came from a man younger than 30 who had recovered from COVID-19.

Note on this clone: Given a far larger clone just one base away, this is likely a sequencing read error. The chain combines TRBV7-6 with TRBJ1-1, with D perhaps TRBD1 (6 bases). The CDR3 extends over 13 amino acids. With 5 bases removed from V and 1 base from J, the gap between germline ends came to 8 bases. Per the germline V gene, CDR1 is SGHVS and CDR2 is FNYEAQ. The CDR3 DNA reads TGTGCCAGCAGCCAGGGACAGAACACTGAAGCTTTCTTT. As protein: CASSQGQNTEAFF.

This clone was picked up one time. The gene calls are TRBV28 and TRBJ1-1; D is undetermined. Germline CDR1 MDHEN, CDR2 SYDVKM. Trimming removed 7 bases from V and 0 bases from J, with 12 bases in between. The CDR3 runs 14 residues. The CDR3 DNA is TGTGCCAGCAAGGGCCCGGGGATGAACACTGAAGCTTTCTTT. Translated, it gives CASKGPGMNTEAFF.

The chain is built from TRBV27 and TRBJ1-1; D not resolved. The germline V and J ends were trimmed by 7 bases and 2 bases, with 17 bases remaining between them. The V gene's germline CDR1 is MNHEY and CDR2 SMNVEV (reference sequence). The CDR3 is 15 amino acids. In nucleotides, the CDR3 is TGTGCCAGCAAGTTCGGTAGGCAGGAAAACACTGAAGCTTTCTTT. Protein product: CASKFGRQENTEAFF.

The V call is TRBV28, the J call TRBJ1-6; D gene uncertain. In germline, CDR1 is MDHEN, CDR2 SYDVKM. Trimming pared 4 bases from V and 3 bases from J, leaving 10 bases between. The CDR3 loop spans 15 amino acids. This CDR3 reads CASSSPEVYNSPLHF. Here the CDR3 DNA reads TGTGCCAGCAGTTCCCCCGAGGTCTATAATTCACCCCTCCACTTT.

With regard to this clone: Other nucleotide sequences from this sample produce the same CDR3. This sequence joins TRBV20-1 and TRBJ2-7, with D maybe TRBD1 (5 bases). V was pared by 0 bases and J by 10 bases, with 10 bases between. CDR1 and CDR2 (germline): DFQATT, SNEGSKA (reference sequence). The CDR3 has 11 amino acids. The CDR3 coding sequence is TGCAGTGCTAGAGATGGTAGGGGCCAGTACTTC. It encodes CSARDGRGQYF.

The V gene is TRBV7-8, the J gene TRBJ1-6; TRBD1 is a possible D gene (5 bases). Germline CDR1 reads SGHVS; CDR2 reads FQNEAQ. The CDR3 extends over 16 amino acids. Trimming stripped 0 bases from V and 7 bases from J, with 13 bases between. CDR3 sequence: CASSLAQGDANSPLHF. The CDR3 DNA reads TGTGCCAGCAGCTTAGCGCAAGGGGATGCCAATTCACCCCTCCACTTT.

The chain couples TRBV14 to TRBJ1-4; D unclear. CDR3 length equals 15 residues. The germline V and J ends were trimmed by 4 bases and 0 bases, with 9 bases remaining between them. Germline CDR1 SGHDN, CDR2 FVKESK. CDR3 in DNA: TGTGCCAGCAGCCCTCGACACGCAACTAATGAAAAACTGTTTTTT. Translating gives CASSPRHATNEKLFF.

This clone showed up just once. The chain combines TRBV5-1 with TRBJ2-1; TRBD1 matches at 10 bases. CDR1 is SGHRS, CDR2 YFSETQ, per germline. The CDR3 sequence is 15 residues long. V trimming: 6 bases; J trimming: 6 bases; junction bases outside the gene matches: 9. The CDR3 is CASTTGTGVSNEQFF. The CDR3 DNA reads TGCGCCAGCACCACCGGGACAGGGGTTAGCAATGAGCAGTTCTTC.

The V call is TRBV3-1 (or the pseudogene TRBV3-2), the J call TRBJ2-1; 8 positions match TRBD2. From germline, CDR1 is LGHDT and CDR2 YNNKEL (reference sequence). This CDR3 has 16 residues. J lost 10 bases, V lost 0 bases, and 11 bases had no gene match. The CDR3 protein is CASSQDGIAGPREQFF. As DNA, the CDR3 is TGTGCCAGCAGCCAAGATGGAATAGCGGGGCCAAGGGAGCAGTTCTTC.

This clone came up a few times. The rearrangement links TRBV7-9 to TRBJ1-2; tentative D call: TRBD1 (5 bases). CDR3 size: 13 residues. The germline V gene encodes CDR1 SEHNR and CDR2 FQNEAQ (reference sequence). Trimming cost V 1 base and J 4 bases, with 7 bases left between them. DNA for the CDR3: TGTGCCAGCAGCTTAGGGGGGGTCTATGGCTACACCTTC. This gives the protein CASSLGGVYGYTF. Full variable domain (remainder filled in from reference TRBV7-9 and TRBJ1-2): DTGVSQNPRHKITKRGQNVTFRCDPISEHNRLYWYRQTLGQGPEFLTYFQNEAQLEKSRLLSDRFSAERPKGSFSTLEIQRTEQGDSAMYLCASSLGGVYGYTFGSGTRLTVV.

The chain is built from TRBV18 and TRBJ2-7; TRBD1 might be the D (5 bases). CDR1 is KGHSH, CDR2 LQKENI, per germline. This CDR3 has 16 residues. Trimming removed 2 bases from V and 4 bases from J, with 18 bases in between. The CDR3 nucleotides read TGTGCCAGCTCACCATATGGGGCAGCTTTAGAATACGAGCAGTACTTC. Translated: CASSPYGAALEYEQYF.

This clone was detected only once. V usage is TRBV30 and J usage is TRBJ1-4, with 7 bases identical to TRBD1. V lost 2 bases and J lost 9; bases outside the gene matches: 9. The CDR3 is made up of 14 amino acids. Germline CDR1 is GTSNPN and CDR2 is SVGIG (reference sequence). The CDR3 loop reads CAWSWSGGEKKLFF. The CDR3 coding sequence is TGTGCCTGGAGTTGGTCAGGGGGTGAAAAAAAACTGTTTTTT.

V usage is TRBV5-1 and J usage is TRBJ2-3, with a possible D match to TRBD1 (5 bases). CDR3 size: 14 residues. Germline V gene data show CDR1 as SGHRS and CDR2 as YFSETQ. Deletions cut 9 bases from V and 1 base from J, with 15 bases between. CDR3 loop: CATSEGVGTDTQYF. In DNA, the CDR3 is TGCGCCACCTCAGAAGGGGTCGGCACAGATACGCAGTATTTT.

The genes are TRBV18 and TRBJ2-7, with TRBD2 matching 8 bases. Unmatched junction bases numbered 7, after V lost 1 base and J lost 5 bases. The germline CDR1 and CDR2 sequences are KGHSH and LQKENI. This CDR3 has 15 amino acids. The chain's CDR3 is CASSPLAGSIDEQYF. In DNA form, the CDR3 reads TGTGCCAGCTCACCACTAGCGGGATCGATTGACGAGCAGTACTTC. Full variable domain (outside the CDR3, taken from reference TRBV18 and TRBJ2-7): NAGVMQNPRHLVRRRGQEARLRCSPMKGHSHVYWYRQLPEEGLKFMVYLQKENIIDESGMPKERFSAEFPKEGPSILRIQQVVRGDSAAYFCASSPLAGSIDEQYFGPGTRLTVT.

There are a few counts of this clone. V gene TRBV7-9 combines with J gene TRBJ2-3; 14 positions match TRBD2. Unmatched junction bases numbered 3, after V lost 4 bases and J lost 6 bases. CDR3 size: 15 residues. The germline V gene encodes CDR1 SEHNR and CDR2 FQNEAQ (reference sequence). The CDR3 loop reads CASSSTSGRADTQYF. For the CDR3, the DNA is TGTGCCAGCAGCTCGACTAGCGGGAGGGCGGATACGCAGTATTTT.

The chain is built from TRBV7-9 and TRBJ1-2, with TRBD1 as a possible D gene (5 bases). V lost 5 bases and J lost 0, with 10 bases in between. The CDR3 totals 14 residues. Germline V gene lookup returns CDR1 SEHNR and CDR2 FQNEAQ (reference sequence). CDR3 in DNA: TGTGCCAGCAGCCGTGGGACTTCTAACTATGGCTACACCTTC. Translation: CASSRGTSNYGYTF.

This chain uses TRBV9 with TRBJ2-3, with D maybe TRBD1 (5 bases). The V gene's germline CDR1 is SGDLS and CDR2 YYNGEE. V was trimmed by 4 bases and J by 5 bases, leaving 11 bases between them. This CDR3 has 13 residues. The DNA for the CDR3 is TGTGCCAGCAGCTCCGCAAGGGGAGATACGCAGTATTTT. Protein: CASSSARGDTQYF.

V gene TRBV30 combines with J gene TRBJ1-1; TRBD1 matches 8 bases. Germline values: CDR1 GTSNPN, CDR2 SVGIG (reference sequence). The CDR3 length is 13 residues. The trim removed 0 bases at V and 11 bases at J, leaving 8 bases unmatched. The CDR3 sequence: CAWSVQGAIGAFF. The CDR3 nucleotides are TGTGCCTGGAGTGTTCAGGGGGCTATAGGGGCTTTCTTT.

The rearrangement uses TRBV15 and TRBJ1-3; D not certain. Germline CDR1 LNHNV, CDR2 YYDKDF (reference sequence). The germline V and J ends were trimmed by 8 bases and 0 bases, with 14 bases remaining between them. CDR3 length: 15 amino acids. The CDR3 protein is CATSPVFSSGNTIYF. In DNA form, the CDR3 reads TGTGCCACCTCTCCAGTCTTTTCCTCTGGAAACACCATATATTTT.

The chain has TRBV4-1 and TRBJ1-4; D gene uncertain. The CDR3 totals 17 residues. CDR1 is MGHRA and CDR2 is YSYEKL in the germline V gene. V lost 6 bases and J 3 bases, leaving 20 bases between the germline ends. The CDR3 DNA sequence: TGCGCCAGCAGGTCACCGGTCAAAGGAGGCTCTAATGAAAAACTGTTTTTT. Protein sequence: CASRSPVKGGSNEKLFF.

The V call is TRBV7-3, the J call TRBJ2-1; 9 bases are a match to TRBD2. V gave up 2 bases and J gave up 5 bases; unmatched junction bases: 7. The V gene's germline CDR1 is SGHTA and CDR2 FQGTGA. This CDR3 comprises 16 residues. The CDR3 nucleotides read TGTGCCAGCAGCTTATCCTTTGGCGGGAGGGACAATGAGCAGTTCTTC. Translated: CASSLSFGGRDNEQFF.

This chain's CDR3 is CASSQQRGRGNTIYF. CDR3 coding DNA: TGTGCCAGCAGCCAACAAAGGGGAAGGGGAAACACCATATATTTT. This chain links TRBV16 with TRBJ1-3, with a possible D match to TRBD1 (5 bases). V gave up 2 bases and J gave up 4 bases, with 12 bases separating them. The CDR3 consists of 15 residues. CDR1 is KGHSY and CDR2 is FQNENV in the germline V gene.

This chain connects TRBV18 to TRBJ1-5, with a possible D match to TRBD1 (6 bases). CDR1 is KGHSH, CDR2 LQKENI, per germline. V was cut by 6 bases and J by 6 bases, with 12 bases left in between. The CDR3 contains 13 residues. The CDR3 reads CASSSGGVQPQHF. CDR3 nucleotide sequence: TGTGCCAGCTCCTCGGGGGGCGTTCAGCCCCAGCATTTT.

This chain uses TRBV24-1 with TRBJ2-2; 9 bases agree with TRBD2. V shed 6 bases, J shed 3 bases, and the junction held 7 bases outside the gene matches. The length of the CDR3 is 16 residues. Germline-derived CDR1 and CDR2 are KGHDR and SFDVKD. The CDR3 region has the DNA TGTGCCACCAGTAGTTCGCGACTAGCGGACACCGGGGAGCTGTTTTTT. Protein: CATSSSRLADTGELFF.

The V and J genes are TRBV7-6 and TRBJ2-2; no clear D. V shed 1 base and J shed 2 bases, with 14 bases lying between them. Per the germline V gene, CDR1 is SGHVS and CDR2 is FNYEAQ. There are 17 residues in the CDR3. The CDR3, as DNA: TGTGCCAGCAGCTTAGTGTCGCCAGCAGGAAACACCGGGGAGCTGTTTTTT. It yields the protein CASSLVSPAGNTGELFF.

This clone was seen only a few times. The chain joins TRBV5-5 to TRBJ2-3; D is perhaps TRBD2 (6 bases). Trimming cost V 4 bases and J 0 bases, with 9 bases left between them. The CDR3 has 14 residues. CDR1 is SGHKS, CDR2 YYEKEE, per germline (reference sequence). As DNA, the CDR3 is TGTGCCAGCAGCGCTAGCGTGAGCACAGATACGCAGTATTTT. This encodes CASSASVSTDTQYF.

In its sample, this clone was seen a few times. The J gene is TRBJ2-5, the V gene TRBV18; 8 bases are shared with TRBD2. CDR1 KGHSH and CDR2 LQKENI come from the germline V gene. This CDR3 region has 13 residues. V shed 10 bases and J 1 base; nucleotides not matched to a gene: 5. The CDR3 DNA follows: TGTGCCACCGCGGGGGGTACCCAAGAGACCCAGTACTTC. Residues: CATAGGTQETQYF.